Each of the 28 T cell receptor beta chains below was sequenced from the same sample in a study of shared clonotypes between healthy human individuals. The assay was immunoSEQ multiplex PCR, and TCRdb's table has in-frame clones only and misses some. There are fewer than 550,000 clones in the sample; 60% to 80% occur only once, and 9.5% to 15% lies in the top ten. The sample was PBMCs. Source of these receptors: a woman aged 40 to 50 in good health. Some clones in this sample may be carry-over from other donors' samples.

The chain has TRBV28 and TRBJ1-2, with a weak D call TRBD1 (5 bases). Germline V gene data show CDR1 as MDHEN and CDR2 as SYDVKM. The CDR3 is made up of 16 amino acids. The V gene lost 2 bases and the J gene lost 4 bases, with 17 bases spanning the gap. CDR3 DNA: TGTGCCAGCAGTTTAGTGACAGTCGTTACGGGCTATGGCTACACCTTC. Protein sequence: CASSLVTVVTGYGYTF.

Remarks on this clone: The germline gene is not matched at one end of the junction; a read error may be the cause. V and J are TRBV30 and TRBJ2-5; tentative D call: TRBD2 (5 bases). Germline CDR1 GTSNPN, CDR2 SVGIG (reference sequence). The CDR3 is made up of 12 amino acids. In DNA, the CDR3 is TGTGTCTGGAGTGTATTGGGAGATACCCAGTACTTC. It yields the protein CVWSVLGDTQYF. The whole variable domain, remainder taken from reference TRBV30 and TRBJ2-5, is SQTIHQWPATLVQPVGSPLSLECTVEGTSNPNLYWYRQAAGRGLQLLFYSVGIGQISSEVPQNLSASRPQDRQFILSSKKLLLSDSGFYLCVWSVLGDTQYFGPGTRLLVL.

This clone showed up just once. The chain uses TRBV7-2 and TRBJ2-7; D is unclear. The CDR3 contains 13 residues. Deletions cut 5 bases from V and 2 bases from J, with 10 bases between. Germline loops: CDR1 SGHTA, CDR2 FQGNSA. CDR3 nucleotide sequence: TGTGCCAGCAGCCCGGTTGTGACCTACGAGCAGTACTTC. This gives the protein CASSPVVTYEQYF.

Here the CDR3 reads CASSFGQVWGNTEAFF. The CDR3 region has the DNA TGTGCCAGCAGCTTTGGACAGGTGTGGGGAAACACTGAAGCTTTCTTT. This chain uses TRBV7-3 with TRBJ1-1, with TRBD1 identical over 7 bases. V trimming: 3 bases; J trimming: 2 bases; junction bases outside the gene matches: 9. The CDR3 extends over 16 amino acids. Per the germline V gene, CDR1 is SGHTA and CDR2 is FQGTGA.

The chain has TRBV27 and TRBJ2-3; D gene uncertain. The CDR3 length is 15 residues. Germline CDR1 and CDR2: MNHEY and SMNVEV (reference sequence). Trimming pared 4 bases from V and 0 bases from J, leaving 11 bases between. The CDR3 coding sequence is TGTGCCAGCAGTTCTAACCGGCTAAGCACAGATACGCAGTATTTT. Its protein is CASSSNRLSTDTQYF.

Comments on this clone: Other DNA sequences of this sample code for an identical CDR3. The CDR3 protein is CASSLQGPTYEQYF. CDR3 coding DNA: TGTGCCAGCAGTTTACAGGGGCCGACCTACGAGCAGTACTTC. The chain has TRBV28 and TRBJ2-7; a possible D gene is TRBD1 (6 bases). The CDR3 has 14 residues. CDR1 is MDHEN, CDR2 SYDVKM, per germline. The V and J ends lost 2 bases and 2 bases respectively, with 10 bases between them.

This clone has more than one count but fewer than ten. As DNA, the CDR3 is TGTGCCAGCAGCTACGAGGGGAGACAGACCCAGTACTTC. Its protein product is CASSYEGRQTQYF. The chain couples TRBV7-6 to TRBJ2-5; D tentatively fits TRBD1 or TRBD2 (5 bases each). The CDR3 loop spans 13 amino acids. V dropped 4 bases and J dropped 6 bases, with 12 bases sitting between them. Germline V gives CDR1 SGHVS, CDR2 FNYEAQ.

The chain links TRBV4-3 to TRBJ1-5; D perhaps matches TRBD1 (6 bases). From germline, CDR1 is LGHNA and CDR2 YSLEER. Trimming shortened V by 0 bases and J by 6 bases, and 15 bases separated the two germline ends. This CDR3 contains 16 residues. In DNA, the CDR3 is TGCGCCAGCAGCCAAGAAGTAGACAGGTTTAGTCAGCCCCAGCATTTT. Protein product: CASSQEVDRFSQPQHF.

V is TRBV7-9 and J is TRBJ2-5; D gene unclear. The DNA matches TRBJ2-7 better at its end, which makes the J call doubtful. The germline V gene encodes CDR1 SEHNR and CDR2 FQNEAQ (reference sequence). The CDR3 spans 13 residues. In DNA form, the CDR3 reads TGTGCCAGCAGCGACCGGGCCGAGGACGAGCAGTACTTC. This translates into CASSDRAEDEQYF.

The rearrangement uses TRBV7-3 and TRBJ2-1; TRBD1 might be the D (5 bases). CDR1 and CDR2 from the germline V gene are SGHTA and FQGTGA. Trimming removed 5 bases from V and 9 bases from J, with 14 bases in between. CDR3 length: 13 residues. DNA of the CDR3: TGTGCCAGCAGCCTAAGCAGGGCTAGTGAGCAGTTCTTC. Protein sequence: CASSLSRASEQFF.

This chain joins TRBV2 and TRBJ2-1; possibly TRBD2 for D (6 bases). This CDR3 contains 14 residues. V was clipped by 4 bases and J by 8 bases, with 15 bases between them. Germline V gives CDR1 SNHLY, CDR2 FYNNEI. DNA of the CDR3: TGTGCCAGCAGTGGGAGGGAAGTCTTCTATGAGCAGTTCTTC. Its translation is CASSGREVFYEQFF.

This clone was counted at least ten times. Distinct nucleotide sequences in the sample also encode this CDR3. The chain joins TRBV5-1 to TRBJ1-1; possible D gene TRBD1, 5 bases. Per the germline V gene, CDR1 is SGHRS and CDR2 is YFSETQ. This CDR3 is 16 amino acids long. Trimming took off 4 bases at V and 2 bases at J, with 18 bases between the two ends. The CDR3 spells CASSRASGPRNTEAFF. The CDR3 nucleotides are TGCGCCAGCAGCCGAGCATCGGGACCGAGAAACACTGAAGCTTTCTTT.

V gene TRBV14 combines with J gene TRBJ1-4; D is possibly TRBD1 (6 bases). V was clipped by 3 bases and J by 4 bases, with 12 bases between them. The germline gives CDR1 SGHDN, CDR2 FVKESK. The CDR3 loop spans 15 amino acids. CDR3 sequence reads: CASSHFGQSNEKLFF. In DNA form, the CDR3 reads TGTGCCAGCAGCCATTTCGGACAGAGTAATGAAAAACTGTTTTTT.

The chain links TRBV11-2 to TRBJ1-2, with D unclear. Per the germline V gene, CDR1 is SGHAT and CDR2 is FQNNGV. V was trimmed by 0 bases and J by 8 bases, leaving 7 bases between them. There are 12 residues in the CDR3. The CDR3 loop reads CASSLEGSGYTF. In DNA form, the CDR3 reads TGTGCCAGCAGCTTAGAGGGGAGCGGCTACACCTTC.

The chain uses TRBV19 and TRBJ2-1; 11 bases line up with TRBD2. This CDR3 is 14 amino acids long. CDR1 and CDR2 from the germline V gene are LNHDA and SQIVND (reference sequence). Unmatched junction bases numbered 5, after V lost 2 bases and J lost 11 bases. CDR3 sequence reads: CASSIPGLAEQQFF. The DNA of the CDR3 is TGTGCCAGTAGTATACCGGGACTAGCGGAACAGCAGTTCTTC.

The sample holds one count of this clone. The chain joins TRBV29-1 to TRBJ2-1, with 13 bases aligning to TRBD2. The CDR3 covers 17 residues. Trimming at V came to 5 bases and at J to 5 bases, leaving 12 bases not matched to a gene. Per the germline V gene, CDR1 is SQVTM and CDR2 is ANQGSEA. Written as DNA, the CDR3 is TGCAGCGTTCCGACTAGCGGGAGGCATAACTACAACAATGAGCAGTTCTTC. Protein sequence: CSVPTSGRHNYNNEQFF.

This chain links TRBV7-2 with TRBJ2-3; D gene unclear. CDR1 and CDR2 (germline): SGHTA, FQGNSA. The CDR3 extends over 16 amino acids. V lost 1 base, J lost 1 base, and 12 bases lay in between. The CDR3 DNA reads as TGTGCCAGCAGCTTAGTGGGATATGGGGGCACAGATACGCAGTATTTT. It specifies CASSLVGYGGTDTQYF. Full variable domain (rest looked up from reference TRBV7-2 and TRBJ2-3): GAGVSQSPSNKVTEKGKDVELRCDPISGHTALYWYRQSLGQGLEFLIYFQGNSAPDKSGLPSDRFSAERTGGSVSTLTIQRTQQEDSAVYLCASSLVGYGGTDTQYFGPGTRLTVL.

This chain connects TRBV7-9 to TRBJ2-7, with D perhaps given as TRBD1 or TRBD2 (5 bases each). V was shortened by 6 bases and J by 2 bases, with 14 bases between the two germline ends. From germline, CDR1 is SEHNR and CDR2 FQNEAQ (reference sequence). The CDR3 length is 14 residues. The CDR3 is CASRRRDGPYEQYF. CDR3 nucleotides: TGTGCCAGCAGGCGCCGGGACGGCCCCTACGAGCAGTACTTC.

In nucleotides, the CDR3 is TGTGCCAGCAGCTCCAGGGTTGGCAATCAGCCCCAGCATTTT. It codes for CASSSRVGNQPQHF. The V and J genes are TRBV7-2 and TRBJ1-5; D is possibly TRBD1 (5 bases). Trimming left V 4 bases short and J 2 bases short, with 9 bases between. Germline loops: CDR1 SGHTA, CDR2 FQGNSA. This CDR3 has 14 residues.

This clone was detected only a few times. The genes are TRBV30 and TRBJ1-5; no definite D call. Germline V CDR1 and CDR2: GTSNPN, SVGIG (reference sequence). The CDR3 extends over 12 amino acids. Trimming pared 3 bases from V and 7 bases from J, leaving 10 bases between. In DNA, the CDR3 is TGTGCCTGGAGCAAGGGAGGGCAGCCCCAGCATTTT. Translated: CAWSKGGQPQHF. Together with reference TRBV30 and TRBJ1-5, the CDR3 gives the full variable domain: SQTIHQWPATLVQPVGSPLSLECTVEGTSNPNLYWYRQAAGRGLQLLFYSVGIGQISSEVPQNLSASRPQDRQFILSSKKLLLSDSGFYLCAWSKGGQPQHFGDGTRLSIL.

This chain links TRBV28 with TRBJ2-2; 8 bases align to TRBD2. This CDR3 contains 17 residues. V shed 2 bases, J shed 0 bases, and the junction held 5 bases outside the gene matches. CDR1 and CDR2 (germline): MDHEN, SYDVKM. The CDR3 reads CASSLPRTSPNTGELFF. DNA for the CDR3: TGTGCCAGCAGTTTACCTCGGACTAGCCCGAACACCGGGGAGCTGTTTTTT.

This clone was detected a few times. The J gene is TRBJ2-3, the V gene TRBV13; D gene unclear. The V gene lost 3 bases and the J gene lost 0 bases, with 4 bases spanning the gap. Germline CDR1 PRHDT, CDR2 FYEKMQ (reference sequence). The CDR3 spans 13 residues. As DNA, the CDR3 is TGTGCCAGCAGCTTGAGGAGCACAGATACGCAGTATTTT. This encodes CASSLRSTDTQYF.

The chain uses TRBV30 and TRBJ2-7; D is uncertain. Between the trimmed V and J ends, which lost 1 base and 2 bases, there was a span of 9 bases. The CDR3 is made up of 13 amino acids. CDR1 is GTSNPN, CDR2 SVGIG, per germline (reference sequence). Here the CDR3 DNA reads TGTGCCTGGAGTGGTAGCAGTGCCTACGAGCAGTACTTC. It is translated as CAWSGSSAYEQYF.

The J gene is TRBJ1-1, the V gene TRBV9, with D possibly being TRBD1 (6 bases). V lost 0 bases and J lost 8, with 11 bases in between. Germline lookup yields CDR1 SGDLS and CDR2 YYNGEE. This CDR3 contains 13 residues. The CDR3 reads CASSVAWGTEAFF. The CDR3 bases are TGTGCCAGCAGCGTAGCTTGGGGGACAGAAGCTTTCTTT. Full variable domain (rest looked up from reference TRBV9 and TRBJ1-1): DSGVTQTPKHLITATGQRVTLRCSPRSGDLSVYWYQQSLDQGLQFLIQYYNGEERAKGNILERFSAQQFPDLHSELNLSSLELGDSALYFCASSVAWGTEAFFGQGTRLTVV.

The chain recombines TRBV7-8 with TRBJ2-7; the match to TRBD1 covers 8 bases. V was clipped by 5 bases and J by 6 bases; unmatched bases: 12. The CDR3 covers 15 residues. The germline gives CDR1 SGHVS, CDR2 FQNEAQ. CDR3 sequence (DNA): TGTGCCAGCAGCCCGAGACAGGGGAGGATAGGCGAGCAGTACTTC. Residues: CASSPRQGRIGEQYF.

There are many counts of this clone. The same CDR3 can be traced to other DNA sequences in this sample. The rearrangement joins TRBV25-1 to TRBJ2-5; 9 bases are shared with TRBD1. TRBJ2-7 explains the end of the DNA better; the J call may be wrong. There are 12 residues in the CDR3. CDR1 MGHDK and CDR2 SYGVNS come from the germline V gene. Here the CDR3 reads CASGTGTYEQYF. The CDR3 DNA reads TGTGCCAGCGGGACAGGGACCTACGAGCAGTACTTC.

Points on this clone: This is likely an artifact of a read error, given a far larger clone one base away. J is TRBJ2-7 and V is TRBV11-2; D call uncertain. Per the germline V gene, CDR1 is SGHAT and CDR2 is FQNNGV. Between the trimmed V and J ends, which lost 4 bases and 2 bases, there was a span of 0 bases. CDR3 length: 10 amino acids. The CDR3 sequence: CASSSYEQYF. In DNA form, the CDR3 reads TGTGCCAGCAGCTCCTACGAGCAGTACTTC.

Only a few counts were recorded for this clone. The rearrangement links TRBV2 to TRBJ1-3; D is undetermined. The germline V gene encodes CDR1 SNHLY and CDR2 FYNNEI. The CDR3 is made up of 14 amino acids. Trimming pared 6 bases from V and 7 bases from J, leaving 16 bases between. CDR3 bases: TGTGCCAGCAGCTGGACGGGATTCGGGAACACCATATATTTT. Translation: CASSWTGFGNTIYF.